The T cell receptor (beta chain) described here comes from a study of control samples from healthy donors and cancer patients (TCRdb year 2020). The method was the immunoSEQ multiplex PCR assay. As stored in TCRdb, this immuneACCESS dataset retains in-frame rearrangements with V and J assigned. A fraction of the clones does not appear; measured against another copy, unresolved V genes explain less than half of the discrepancy, and the remainder lacks a known reason. The sample table shows roughly 50,000 clones, and 85% to 95% are seen once. Of the sample, roughly 0.8% is held by the ten largest clones. CDR1 MRHNA and CDR2 SNTAGT were looked up in the germline V gene. V is pruned by 4 bases and J by 8 bases, leaving 8 bases of the junction without a gene match. The CDR3 spans 15 residues, from the cysteine through the phenylalanine. Only the CDR3 portion is preserved as DNA: 45 bases, with reading frame beginning at the first base.

Notes on this clone: Its binding antigen is unknown. No base-level quality is on record; no much larger clone is a single base apart.

The TCR comes from a man aged 30 to 39 with colorectal cancer. Sequencing was done on a sample of PBMCs. The rearranged segments are TRBV6-4 and TRBJ2-1; 10 middle bases align to TRBD2. The CDR3 region: CASSGGSGGSDEQFF. The DNA is as follows: TGTGCCAGCAGTGGGGGTAGCGGGGGGAGCGATGAGCAGTTCTTC.